This T cell receptor beta chain was observed in a study of T cell repertoires in cytomegalovirus infection (dated by TCRdb to about 2019). Background for the entire study: Recently identified HLA-C-restricted CMV epitopes, whose presentation resists viral immunomodulation, were targeted by peptide stimulations together with well-studied HLA-B-restricted epitopes. Because public TCR beta signatures pointed to carriage of CMV infection together with the matching HLA type, the HLA type of each donor mattered for the analysis. What the study reported, not specific to this receptor: The ex vivo response was dominated by HLA-C-restricted CMV-specific TCR beta clonotypes, which also provided the single most frequent clonotype in two of eight donors. Cumulative frequency of public TCR beta family members discriminated carriers of CMV infection plus the relevant HLA type in this cohort and an independent approximately 400-donor cohort.

This sample's treatment or condition label indicates: in vitro stimulation with specific CMV peptide epitopes to enrich CMV-specific T cells. A remark on this clonotype: The antigen it recognizes is unknown. No quality values exist for individual bases; no much larger clone is one base distant.

Sequences SGHVS (CDR1) and FNYEAQ (CDR2) are obtained from the germline V gene. The CDR3 measures 13 amino acids from cysteine to phenylalanine. Solely the CDR3 DNA is kept, with 39 bases framed from the first base. V drops 5 bases and J drops 8 bases, leaving 13 bases in between. Sequencing instrument: Illumina HiSeq 1500. The public reads were reprocessed in TCRdb via fastp at Q25 and MiXCR, keeping in-frame beta chains. Each entry is one CDR3 protein sequence, shown with its most common DNA and genes. The sample profile shows approximately 1,000,000 distinct CDR3 sequences; less than 35% of them were found once. The ten largest clones represent over 11% of the sample.

This TCR came from a human donor in good health (CMV status not recorded). Some clones in this sample may be carry-over from other donors' samples. This specimen was cultured CD8+ T cells from PBMCs, taken from culture after CMV antigen stimulation. The chain was built from TRBV7-6 and TRBJ2-1; the D gene could be either TRBD1 or TRBD2, each agreeing at 6 bases. The nucleotide sequence reads as follows: TGTGCCAGCAGCCCCTCGGGGGCCTATGAGCAGTTCTTC. It codes for CASSPSGAYEQFF. Where the CDR3 stops, the reference TRBV7-6 and TRBJ2-1 genes take over; the full variable domain is GAGVSQSPRYKVTKRGQDVALRCDPISGHVSLYWYRQALGQGPEFLTYFNYEAQQDKSGLPNDRFSAERPEGSISTLTIQRTEQRDSAMYRCASSPSGAYEQFFGPGTRLTVL.